The present TCR beta chain was sequenced within a study of blood T cell repertoires in COVID-19. Overall study: Samples representing acute and convalescent COVID-19 were sourced from the United States, Italy and Spain. T cells, B-cell-depleted T cells, or PBMCs supplied cDNA or gDNA.

V gave up 2 bases and J gave up 8 bases, with 16 bases separating them. This CDR3 has 15 residues. CDR1 and CDR2 (germline): SGHRS, YFSETQ. Here immunoSEQ multiplex PCR was the method, and the copy in TCRdb shows in-frame clones only, minus some. The sample carries 140,000 to 150,000 clones, over 70% recorded once. This receptor was identified in a human donor in a cohort sampled during active COVID-19. The chain combines TRBV5-1 with TRBJ1-4; TRBD1 is a possible D gene (6 bases). Specimen: peripheral blood. CDR3 residues: CASSFSGTTGEKLFF. The CDR3 coding sequence is TGCGCCAGCAGCTTCTCCGGGACAACTGGGGAAAAACTGTTTTTT.